The entry below gives a single TCR beta chain sequence along with its context. Its specificity is not known. The sample comes from a study of CD8+CD57+ T cells in acquired aplastic anemia. Study context: Sorted cells (CD4+ and CD8+) yielded DNA amounts that averaged about 3.1 ug. General study points: Any difference that existed in CD8+ Simpson's diversity between patients and controls was not significant.

Patients included in sequencing had previously demonstrated CD8+CD57+ cell expansion by flow cytometry. As a group, the patients uniformly had severe acquired aplastic anemia. Genomic DNA constituted the template upon which TCR beta VDJ and CDR3 profiling was performed. TCRdb recomputed calls from the reads with MiXCR, one row per CDR3 protein. There are some 200,000 distinct CDR3 sequences in the sample; about 62% occur only once, and 58% lies in the top ten. V dropped 3 bases and J dropped 2; count of bases not matched to a gene: 0. This CDR3 has 15 residues. Germline loops: CDR1 SNHLY, CDR2 FYNNEI.

The sequencing sample was made of sorted CD4+, CD8+, or CD8+CD57+ T cells (not recorded which) from PBMCs. The sequence was obtained from a human donor with aplastic anemia. The V call is TRBV2, the J call TRBJ2-1, with 11 positions matching TRBD2. The CDR3: CASSDSGRAYNEQFF. CDR3 nucleotide sequence: TGTGCCAGCAGTGATAGCGGGAGGGCCTACAATGAGCAGTTCTTC.